Sequencing of this T cell receptor (beta chain) was carried out in a study of T cells in Graves' hyperthyroidism and ophthalmopathy. Findings and limits, study-wide: The authors' 13 V-J model separated ophthalmopathy from stable hyperthyroidism.

This clonotype has only one observation. Its target is unknown. A much larger clone lies a single base off, so this may be a read error. Template material for amplifying TCR beta CDR3 regions consisted of RNA transcripts. HTBI primers were the set used in a first-round RT-PCR of the TCR CDR3. Each CDR3 protein gets one entry after TCRdb re-called the multiplex PCR reads with MiXCR. The table shows fewer than 450,000 distinct CDR3 sequences, with about 18% occurring only once. Per germline, CDR1 MDHEN and CDR2 SYDVKM. The CDR3 loop spans 14 amino acids. Uncontrolled infection, other autoimmune disease, pregnancy or lactation disqualified patients from enrolment. Preceding any ophthalmopathy symptoms, the blood sample dates from first hyperthyroidism diagnosis.

V and J are TRBV28 and TRBJ2-1; the match to TRBD2 covers 8 bases. This TCR was sampled from a woman aged 25-40 years with Graves' hyperthyroidism that later progressed to Graves' ophthalmopathy. The sequenced material came from blood. CDR3 nucleotide sequence: TGTGCCAGCAGTTTAACATGGCTAGCGGGTGAGCAGCTCTTC. Protein product: CASSLTWLAGEQLF.